This is a list of T cell receptor beta chains from one sample in a study of cytomegalovirus exposure and HLA in healthy donors. The assay was immunoSEQ multiplex PCR, and TCRdb's table has in-frame clones only and misses some. This sample has roughly 170,000 clones; roughly four fifths occur once, and the top ten carry 1.6%. Material: PBMCs. The origin of the receptors is a man in his fifties in good health and CMV-seronegative. The CDR3 runs from the conserved cysteine through the conserved F or W. Fields, in order: J gene, V gene, CDR3 protein.

>TRBJ2-5|TRBV12-5
CASGFAFQETQYF
>TRBJ2-1|TRBV7-3
CASSLPPKLGQGLNEQFF
>TRBJ1-1|TRBV6-4
CASRPQGGGSTEAFF
>TRBJ1-1|TRBV7-9
CASSLPWAENTEAFF
>TRBJ1-1|TRBV10-2
CASSDGVGTEAFF
>TRBJ2-1|TRBV6-1
CASLRTSGGYNEQFF
>TRBJ2-2|TRBV6-5
CASSSDGDLTGELFF
>TRBJ2-7|TRBV4-2
CASSQGRGLAATYEQYF
>TRBJ1-1|TRBV29-1
CSVRDSEAFF
>TRBJ2-7|TRBV25-1
CASSESLFFGTEPYEQYF
>TRBJ2-5|TRBV14
CASSQWGEETQYF
>TRBJ1-5|TRBV6-1
CASSEARTRNQPQHF
>TRBJ1-1|TRBV30
CAWREVPAGQVGF
>TRBJ1-1|TRBV15
CATGGQPNTEAFF
>TRBJ2-2|TRBV5-1
CALNRGGSGELFF
>TRBJ2-7|TRBV6-8
CASSQPRLAVSYEQYF
>TRBJ1-5|TRBV4-3
CASSQDRSGYNQPQHF
>TRBJ2-1|TRBV4-3
CASSQDPAGGTFNEQFF
>TRBJ2-7|TRBV5-1
CASSLMGNRDVGEQYF
>TRBJ2-7|TRBV7-9
CASSLGWGQSYEQYF
>TRBJ1-1|TRBV19
CASSLTPGTEASF
>TRBJ1-4|TRBV5-4
CASSHRDSREKLFF
>TRBJ1-2|TRBV7-9
CASSLGTGVGGYTF
>TRBJ2-1|TRBV18
CASSLTSGENEQFF